This T cell receptor (beta chain) is drawn from a study of blood T cell repertoires in COVID-19 (dated by TCRdb to 2018 to 2021). For the study in its entirety: The collaborator samples originated in the United States, Italy and Spain and spanned the acute and convalescent phases of COVID-19. The material from the prospective study consisted of cDNA or gDNA derived from T cells, B-cell-depleted T cells, or PBMCs. Subjects who had been exposed to COVID-19, were actively infected with it, or had recovered from it provided the deeply sampled blood TCRbeta repertoires that made up the dataset. A freely available public database, intended as a resource for researchers studying the immune response to SARS-CoV-2, is where the repertoires were released. The samples were drawn from the first 160 participants of the ongoing ImmuneRACE study and from some 1,300 subjects provided by 6 global collaborators. A de-identified subject ID, COVID-19 status, age in years and sex were almost always included in the sample metadata. Where available, HLA class I and class II types were obtained from metadata supplied by the sample provider rather than from assay-based typing.

TCRbeta CDR3 regions were amplified from genomic DNA using the immunoSEQ Assay, a bias-controlled multiplex PCR. Per the authors' processing: Nucleated cell counts per sample were estimated from amplification of reference gene primers within the assay. To quantify the absolute abundance of each unique TCRbeta CDR3 rearrangement, sequence reads were collapsed and filtered. For each sample, productive Simpson clonality was calculated as the square root of Simpson's diversity index over productive rearrangements. TCRdb carries this immuneACCESS record with in-frame sequences only. Its versions omit some clonotypes, under half of them owing to an unresolved V gene in the studies checked, with the rest unexplained. V and J calls and clone size follow that table, whereas D and trimming were derived from the DNA. This sample is represented by 150,000 to 180,000 clones; 70% to 85% of them were singletons. Approximately 0.63% of the sample comes from the top ten.

As for this clone: Its cognate antigen has yet to be identified. No clone much larger than this one lies a single base away; base qualities are absent.

In Seattle, one collaborating source enrolled patients while the infection was active and tracked those patients longitudinally over the course of disease. Whole blood was collected in K2EDTA tubes by collaborating institutions according to the institutions' own protocols. Collaborator samples were shipped for TCRbeta analysis as frozen whole blood, isolated PBMCs, or DNA extracted from either sample type. Here is what the overall study found, with its caveats: How much clinical and demographic metadata was included differed by source and by participant, and the metadata was provided uncurated.

V is clipped by 4 bases and J by 4 bases, and the sequence between their germline boundaries is 11 bases long. Its CDR3 holds 14 amino acids, cysteine through phenylalanine. Here the CDR3 DNA is all that survives: 42 bases in frame from base 1. CDR1 MNHEY and CDR2 SVGAGI are derived from the germline V gene. This receptor was taken from a man in his fifties or sixties with COVID-19, enrolled during active disease. Sequences were obtained from peripheral blood. The chain is encoded by TRBV6-5 joined to TRBJ1-3; TRBD1 is possibly the D segment (6 matching bases). CDR3 reads: CASSSETGGNTIYF. At the DNA level, the sequence is TGTGCCAGCAGTTCCGAGACAGGCGGAAACACCATATATTTT.